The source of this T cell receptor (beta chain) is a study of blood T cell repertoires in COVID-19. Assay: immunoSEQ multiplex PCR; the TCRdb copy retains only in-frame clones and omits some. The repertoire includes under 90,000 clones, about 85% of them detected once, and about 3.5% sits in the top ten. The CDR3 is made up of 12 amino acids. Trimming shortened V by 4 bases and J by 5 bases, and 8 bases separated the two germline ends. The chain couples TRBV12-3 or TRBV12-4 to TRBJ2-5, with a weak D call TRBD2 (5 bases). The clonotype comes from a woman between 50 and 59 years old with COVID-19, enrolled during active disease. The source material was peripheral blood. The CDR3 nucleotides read TGTGCCAGCAGTTCAAGAGGGGAGACCCAGTACTTC. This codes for CASSSRGETQYF.